The T cell receptor (beta chain) described here comes from a study of post-analysis software for immune sequencing data. Overall study context: The study covered relapsing-remitting, secondary progressive and progressive-relapsing courses of multiple sclerosis. Findings of the study overall: Five TRBV segments (TRBV5-6, TRBV5-1 and TRBV20-1 among them) occurred more frequently in patients than in controls.

The CDR3 is made up of 15 amino acids. Germline assignment: CDR1 DFQATT and CDR2 SNEGSKA (reference sequence). The V segment lost 0 bases and the J segment 1 base; nucleotides outside the gene matches: 2. Presence of unique molecular identifiers characterized the TCR beta cDNA libraries. Input amounts of about 0.85 to 11 million T cells were used. These gave 500,000 or so cDNA molecules, so each molecule approximated one T cell. MiXCR, run by TCRdb on the PCR reads, gives a single entry per CDR3 protein. The data hold about 430,000 distinct CDR3 sequences, with 35% to 45% observed a single time. As for this clonotype: Its target is unknown.

The chain links TRBV20-1 to TRBJ2-7, with TRBD2 matching 11 bases. The TCR was taken from a girl aged 2 to 9 with multiple sclerosis. What was sequenced was blood. CDR3 nucleotide sequence: TGCAGTGCTAGAGAGGCTAGCGGGGGGTCCTACGAGCAGTACTTC. Its translation is CSAREASGGSYEQYF.